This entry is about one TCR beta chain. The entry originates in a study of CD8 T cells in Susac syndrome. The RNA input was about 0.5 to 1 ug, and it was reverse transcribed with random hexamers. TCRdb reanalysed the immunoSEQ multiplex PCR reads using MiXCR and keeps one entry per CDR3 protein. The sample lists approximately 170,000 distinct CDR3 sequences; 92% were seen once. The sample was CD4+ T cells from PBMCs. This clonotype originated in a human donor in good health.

CDR3: CASSIVPDSSYEQYF. The CDR3 DNA follows: TGTGCCAGTAGTATCGTTCCGGACAGCTCCTACGAGCAGTACTTC. The chain employs TRBV19 and TRBJ2-7; D may be TRBD1 (6 bases). The CDR3 loop spans 15 amino acids. The ends were cut back, 3 bases at V and 0 bases at J, with 12 bases in the middle. Germline V gives CDR1 LNHDA, CDR2 SQIVND (reference sequence).